The rows below give T cell receptor beta chains drawn from one sample of a study of cytomegalovirus exposure and HLA in healthy donors. Repertoires were generated with immunoSEQ multiplex PCR, while TCRdb's copy carries only in-frame clones and drops some. The table has around 300,000 clones, just under 85% seen once. Sequencing was done on a sample of PBMCs. These receptors were obtained from a woman between 40 and 55 years old in good health and CMV-seropositive. CDR3s include the opening cysteine and the closing phenylalanine or tryptophan. D genes are given only for firm matches. Not all rows give a size; the values are once, few, many and, for expanded clones, a class.

length	V	size	D	J	CDR3	DNA
13	TRBV11-2	once	.	TRBJ2-7	CASSRSAAIEQYF	TGTGCCAGCAGCCGCTCGGCAGCGATCGAGCAGTACTTC
12	TRBV6-1	.	.	TRBJ2-1	CASSGSRKGQFF	TGTGCCAGCAGCGGGAGCAGAAAGGGGCAGTTCTTC
17	TRBV9	.	TRBD2	TRBJ2-5	CASSAGKAGASIETQYF	TGTGCCAGCAGCGCTGGCAAAGCGGGAGCCTCGATCGAGACCCAGTACTTC
15	TRBV4-1	.	TRBD1	TRBJ1-4	CASSTQTDRVEKLFF	TGCGCCAGCAGCACCCAAACCGACAGGGTGGAAAAACTGTTTTTT
15	TRBV5-6	.	.	TRBJ2-7	CASSLAVGRGYEQYF	TGTGCCAGCAGCTTGGCAGTCGGCAGGGGCTACGAGCAGTACTTC
14	TRBV9	few	TRBD2	TRBJ2-3	CASSESGTTDTQYF	TGTGCCAGCAGCGAGAGCGGGACGACAGATACGCAGTATTTT
16	TRBV2	once	TRBD2	TRBJ2-1	CASRRTAGGPQNEQFF	TGTGCCAGCAGGCGAACAGCGGGAGGGCCGCAGAATGAGCAGTTCTTC
15	TRBV7-2	.	.	TRBJ2-1	CASSLDRVPVGEQFF	TGTGCCAGCAGCTTAGACAGGGTCCCGGTTGGTGAGCAGTTCTTC
16	TRBV18	.	TRBD1	TRBJ1-5	CASSASPTGSNQPQHF	TGTGCCAGCTCGGCTTCACCGACAGGGTCGAATCAGCCCCAGCATTTT
14	TRBV6-1	.	.	TRBJ1-5	CASREGGSNQPQHF	TGTGCCAGCAGGGAGGGAGGAAGCAATCAGCCCCAGCATTTT
17	TRBV10-3	.	.	TRBJ2-3	CAISEGRQALSTDTQYF	TGTGCCATCAGTGAGGGGAGGCAGGCTCTTAGCACAGATACGCAGTATTTT
13	TRBV7-3	.	.	TRBJ2-2	CASSLGNTGELFF	TGTGCCAGCAGCTTAGGCAACACCGGGGAGCTGTTTTTT
13	TRBV6-5	.	.	TRBJ2-7	CASRPPGLVEQYF	TGTGCCAGCCGGCCGCCGGGACTGGTCGAGCAGTACTTC
12	TRBV10-3	once	.	TRBJ2-7	CAISAGTPSASF	TGTGCCATCAGCGCCGGGACACCTTCTGCGTCCTTC
13	TRBV7-9	.	.	TRBJ2-1	CASSLVNPDEQFF	TGTGCCAGCAGCTTAGTCAACCCGGATGAGCAGTTCTTC
15	TRBV10-3	.	TRBD2	TRBJ2-7	CAISETAGSSYEQYF	TGTGCCATCAGTGAAACAGCGGGAAGCTCCTACGAGCAGTACTTC
16	TRBV28	.	TRBD1	TRBJ2-2	CASSLVLGTGAGELFF	TGTGCCAGCAGTTTAGTCCTAGGGACAGGGGCCGGGGAGCTGTTTTTT
17	TRBV4-2	.	TRBD1	TRBJ1-5	CASSQEGTGGSNQPQHF	TGTGCCAGCAGCCAAGAGGGGACAGGGGGAAGCAATCAGCCCCAGCATTTT
17	TRBV28	.	.	TRBJ1-5	CASSLEQGKNSNQPQHF	TGTGCCAGCAGTTTAGAACAGGGCAAGAACAGCAATCAGCCCCAGCATTTT
11	TRBV6-6	.	.	TRBJ2-1	CASSWETVQFF	TGTGCCAGCAGTTGGGAGACGGTGCAGTTCTTC
17	TRBV19	.	.	TRBJ2-5	CASSIDRRGGLQETQYF	TGTGCCAGTAGTATAGATCGTAGAGGTGGCCTCCAAGAGACCCAGTACTTC
16	TRBV5-4	.	TRBD2	TRBJ2-2	CASSPLAGLSTGELFF	TGTGCCAGCAGCCCTTTAGCGGGTCTTTCTACCGGGGAGCTGTTTTTT
17	TRBV13	.	TRBD2	TRBJ2-7	CASSLRGAGGLTYEQYF	TGTGCCAGCAGCTTAAGGGGAGCGGGAGGCCTCACCTACGAGCAGTACTTC
14	TRBV28	.	TRBD1	TRBJ1-2	CASSLWTGRLSYTF	TGTGCCAGCAGTTTATGGACAGGGAGGCTAAGCTACACCTTC
11	TRBV20-1	few	.	TRBJ2-7	CSASRTVEQYF	TGCAGTGCTTCGCGGACAGTCGAGCAGTACTTC
17	TRBV19	.	TRBD2	TRBJ2-5	CASSARGASGSLETQYF	TGTGCCAGTAGTGCCCGGGGGGCTAGCGGGAGTCTGGAGACCCAGTACTTC
11	TRBV20-1	.	.	TRBJ2-7	CSARRYGEQYF	TGCAGTGCTAGACGATACGGCGAGCAGTACTTC
19	TRBV4-2	once	TRBD2	TRBJ2-3	CASSQVTSGTAGGADTQYF	TGTGCCAGCAGCCAAGTAACTAGCGGCACGGCAGGAGGTGCAGATACGCAGTATTTT
14	TRBV11-2	.	TRBD2	TRBJ2-1	CASSLGPGLAGQFF	TGTGCCAGCAGCTTAGGACCGGGACTAGCGGGGCAGTTCTTC
12	TRBV18	few	.	TRBJ2-2	CASSPAVGELFF	TGTGCCAGCTCACCTGCGGTCGGGGAGCTGTTTTTT
14	TRBV5-4	few	TRBD1	TRBJ1-1	CASSSGQMNTEAFF	TGTGCCAGCAGCTCGGGACAGATGAACACTGAAGCTTTCTTT